The entry below gives a single TCR beta chain sequence along with its context. The data are from a study of chemoradiotherapy in HPV16-positive cancers. The CDR3 has 17 residues. Germline assignment: CDR1 SEHNR and CDR2 FQNEAQ (reference sequence). Trimming removed 3 bases at V and 1 base at J, with 18 bases between. Libraries were prepared by immunoSEQ multiplex PCR; TCRdb keeps only in-frame clonotypes and omits some of them. The sample records some 34,000 clones, 92% being singletons. Sequencing was performed on blood, taken from a patient who underwent chemoradiotherapy. This clonotype originated in a human donor with HPV-associated anogenital cancer. The rearrangement joins TRBV7-9 to TRBJ1-1, with D hard to call. The CDR3 loop reads CASSFKGRGYSNTEAFF. Here the CDR3 DNA reads TGTGCCAGCAGCTTTAAGGGTCGGGGATACTCGAACACTGAAGCTTTCTTT.